The present TCR beta chain was sequenced within a study of cytomegalovirus exposure and HLA in healthy donors. Study-wide results and limits: Most CMV-associated TCR beta chains appeared HLA-restricted in a later analysis.

Primers included in the PCR were 60 Vbeta and 13 Jbeta primers. Here immunoSEQ multiplex PCR was the method, and the copy in TCRdb shows in-frame clones only, minus some. The sample totals 55,000 to 70,000 clones. The germline gives CDR1 SEHNR, CDR2 FQNEAQ (reference sequence). Trimming cost V 5 bases and J 2 bases; bases outside gene matches: 14. The CDR3 contains 18 residues. A remark on this clone: What it binds is not known.

The chain combines TRBV7-9 with TRBJ2-3; 9 bases match TRBD1. This clonotype was sampled from a female donor in good health and CMV-seropositive. The sample was PBMCs. The CDR3 spells CASSPTTGGYLYTDTQYF. The CDR3 DNA is TGTGCCAGCAGCCCGACGACAGGGGGGTACCTTTACACAGATACGCAGTATTTT.